The present T cell receptor (beta chain) was sequenced within a study of shared clonotypes between healthy human individuals (dated by TCRdb to about 2020). Notes on the research overall: Two women and three men aged 18 to 49 years were included in the cohort. To increase sequencing depth and limit assay-specific biases, TCR repertoire library preparation and sequencing were carried out by different laboratories using diverse techniques. Between about 0.9 and 8.9 billion PBMCs per donor were obtained by leukapheresis. For each donor, CD4 naive and CD4 memory were each given three plates, CD8 naive was given two plates, and CD8 memory was given one plate. The study deeply sequenced blood TCR repertoires of five healthy adults to estimate repertoire size and the extent of clonotype sharing between individuals. Study-wide findings and limitations: Compared with non-shared clonotypes, the clonotypes found in all four sorted-subset donors had higher generation probabilities. The genetic and exposure-history diversity represented was limited by the small number of donors. Incomplete sequencing was indicated by rarefaction of sorted-subset datasets, despite the large sequencing depth. Sampling was restricted to blood, and TCR repertoires in tissue are likely to differ from TCR repertoires in blood. Across four donors, roughly 5.1% of naive CD4, roughly 3.8% of naive CD8, 2% to 2.5% of memory CD4, and under 0.45% of memory CD8 clonotypes were shared. Pairwise subsampling indicated that sequencing depth was expected to affect the degree of clonotype sharing among donors. Larger estimated clonotype richness was generally found for naive subsets than for memory subsets.

A note on this clone: Its antigen specificity is not known. Base qualities are missing; no much larger clone stands one base away.

Using the deep immunoSEQ assay, TCR CDR3 regions were amplified from genomic DNA by multiplex PCR. For each cell subset, the extracted genomic DNA was distributed evenly across all wells of several immunoSEQ 96-well plates, and each plate served as one replicate. For sorted subsets, approximately 190 ng genomic DNA, equal to tens of thousands of T cell genomes, was loaded into each replicate PCR. Purified libraries were measured with a Qubit 3.0 fluorometer, size-checked on a Bioanalyzer 2100, and measured again with the KAPA Library Quantification kit. Each immunoSEQ 96-well plate was sequenced on its own single-read 150-cycle Illumina NextSeq 550 flow cell. Per the authors' processing: Because the immunoSEQ output included only junctional sequences and no quality scores, the filtering could not be the same as the filtering used for full-length reads. To assign V/J genes and CDR3, sequences were annotated using PyIR, a Python wrapper for IgBLAST v1.9, with IMGT germline references. Reads were removed for weak V/J assignments (E-value above 1e-6), missing CDR3, stop codons, out-of-frame junctions, or ambiguous translated residues. A V3J clonotype was defined by an identical inferred V gene, J gene, and CDR3 amino acid sequence. Percentage overlap between repertoires was calculated by dividing the number of shared unique clonotypes by the size of the smaller repertoire. Three approaches were used to assess repertoire richness: RTK rarefaction, the Chao1 estimator, and Recon v2.1 estimates of unobserved clonotypes. Generation probabilities for all TCRbeta clonotypes obtained by the gDNA method from a handful of donors were computed using OLGA. TCRdb took this table from immuneACCESS and kept in-frame rearrangements with V and J called. Such tables lack part of the clones; where checked against another copy, unresolved V genes explain under half of the gap, and the rest is unexplained. The DNA was the basis for D and trimming; V, J and clone size are from that table. The sample data list fewer than 2.5 million clones, and approximately 93% of these were observed just once. 0.35% to 0.45% of the sample comes from the top ten.

The donors were healthy, HIV-negative adults who had no recently reported acute infections or vaccinations. Only Caucasian adults living in Nashville, Tennessee, USA were represented among the donors. CD4+ T cells were enriched by magnetic negative selection, after which naive cells were positively selected on CD45RA and the negative fraction was taken as the memory subset. Blood was collected by leukapheresis, and PBMCs were isolated by Ficoll-Histopaque density gradient centrifugation and then cryopreserved in liquid nitrogen vapor phase. Purity and quantity of every magnetically sorted T cell population were checked by analytical flow cytometry. From each sorted fraction, genomic DNA was isolated and quantified by UV absorbance on a Nanodrop 2000c. V and J lose 3 bases and 9 bases, and a span of 12 bases separates them. The CDR3 spans 13 residues, from the cysteine through the phenylalanine. Only CDR3 DNA remains: 39 bases, in frame from the first base. Sequences SSHAT (CDR1) and FNYEAQ (CDR2) are obtained from the germline V gene (reference sequence).

The receptor comes from a man between 18 and 35 years old in good health. Some clones in this sample may be carry-over from other donors' samples. The chain employs TRBV7-7 and TRBJ2-1, with a weak D call of TRBD2 (5 bases match). Sequencing input: naive CD4+ T cells from PBMCs. The intended sense of this specimen's cell subset or site label: CD45RA+ positively selected. The CDR3 has the sequence CASSFAGLGEQFF. In nucleotide form, the sequence is TGTGCCAGCAGCTTCGCTGGACTTGGTGAGCAGTTCTTC.